The source of this TCR beta chain is a study of shared clonotypes between healthy human individuals. Samples underwent the assay at deep level. Genomic DNA belonging to each subset was distributed in equal measure over several immunoSEQ plates. TCRdb's table, derived via immunoSEQ multiplex PCR, lists solely in-frame clones and lacks some. The sample lists about 2.4 million clones, 93% occurring once. Germline V CDR1 and CDR2: SGHRS, YFSETQ. Trimming took off 5 bases at V and 1 base at J, with 12 bases between the two ends. The CDR3 spans 14 residues. The chain links TRBV5-1 to TRBJ1-1; D might be TRBD1 (5 bases). This TCR was sampled from a man between 18 and 35 years old in good health. Some clones in this sample may be carry-over from other donors' samples. The sequencing input was naive CD4+ T cells from PBMCs. Subset defined: CD45RA+ positively selected. The CDR3 nucleotides read TGCGCCAGCAGGACCAGTACAGGGAACACTGAAGCTTTCTTT. Translation gives CASRTSTGNTEAFF.